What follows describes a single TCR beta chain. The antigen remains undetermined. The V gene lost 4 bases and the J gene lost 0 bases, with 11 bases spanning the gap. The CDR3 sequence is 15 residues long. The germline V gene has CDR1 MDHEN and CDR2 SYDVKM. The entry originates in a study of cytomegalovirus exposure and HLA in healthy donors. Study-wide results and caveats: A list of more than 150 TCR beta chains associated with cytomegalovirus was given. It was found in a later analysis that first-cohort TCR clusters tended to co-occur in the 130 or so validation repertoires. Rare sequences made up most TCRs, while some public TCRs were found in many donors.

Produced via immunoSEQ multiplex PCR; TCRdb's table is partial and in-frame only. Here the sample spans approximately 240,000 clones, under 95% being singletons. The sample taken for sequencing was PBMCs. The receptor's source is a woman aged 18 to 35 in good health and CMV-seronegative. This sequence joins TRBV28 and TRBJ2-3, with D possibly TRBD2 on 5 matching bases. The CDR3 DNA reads TGTGCCAGCAGTTCTCATGGCGGGAGCACAGATACGCAGTATTTT. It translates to CASSSHGGSTDTQYF. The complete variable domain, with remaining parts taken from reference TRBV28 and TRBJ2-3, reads DVKVTQSSRYLVKRTGEKVFLECVQDMDHENMFWYRQDPGLGLRLIYFSYDVKMKEKGDIPEGYSVSREKKERFSLILESASTNQTSMYLCASSSHGGSTDTQYFGPGTRLTVL.